This T cell receptor beta chain was sequenced during a study of cytomegalovirus exposure and HLA in healthy donors. Notes on the study in general: Later analysis associated a missense DCLRE1C variant with TCR beta V- and J-gene trimming. Indistinguishable V segments, including TRBV6-2 and TRBV6-3, were excluded.

There were likely unrecorded immune exposures, though donors were nominally healthy when sampled. Note on this clone: Its antigen is still unknown.

The CDR3 is 15 amino acids. Germline V gene sequence: CDR1 ENHRY, CDR2 SYGVKD. V lost 2 bases and J 4 bases, leaving 14 bases between the germline ends. This PCR relied on a set of 60 Vbeta primers and 13 Jbeta primers. Measured with immunoSEQ multiplex PCR; TCRdb has only the in-frame clones, and not every one. The table shows over 100,000 clones, with about 70% occurring only once. The TCR originated in a woman aged 30 to 39 in good health and CMV-seronegative. The J gene is TRBJ1-2, the V gene TRBV10-3; D remains ambiguous. The sequencing input was PBMCs. CDR3 region: CAISEHSTVGYGYTF. CDR3 DNA sequence: TGTGCCATCAGTGAGCACAGCACGGTTGGCTATGGCTACACCTTC.